The clone carrying this TCR beta chain was seen ten or more times. Its matching antigen is unknown. The data belong to a study of cytomegalovirus exposure and HLA in healthy donors. Germline values: CDR1 MNHNS, CDR2 SASEGT. This CDR3 is built from 15 residues. V shed 2 bases and J 1 base; nucleotides not matched to a gene: 1. Study observations and caveats: Overall, approximately 180 TCR beta chains were annotated as cytomegalovirus-associated. A later analysis associated under 20,000 TCR beta sequences with HLA alleles at a 0.05 false discovery rate. The availability of immune exposure information extended only to CMV serostatus.

PCR used 60 Vbeta primers and 13 Jbeta primers. Produced via immunoSEQ multiplex PCR; TCRdb's table is partial and in-frame only. The sample lists approximately 70,000 clones; roughly 70% were seen once. The TCR originated in a male donor in good health and CMV-seropositive. The chain links TRBV6-1 to TRBJ1-1, with 10 bases that match TRBD1. Sequencing was performed on PBMCs. The CDR3 is CASSERDRGNTEAFF. CDR3 nucleotide sequence: TGTGCCAGCAGTGAAAGGGACAGGGGGAACACTGAAGCTTTCTTT.